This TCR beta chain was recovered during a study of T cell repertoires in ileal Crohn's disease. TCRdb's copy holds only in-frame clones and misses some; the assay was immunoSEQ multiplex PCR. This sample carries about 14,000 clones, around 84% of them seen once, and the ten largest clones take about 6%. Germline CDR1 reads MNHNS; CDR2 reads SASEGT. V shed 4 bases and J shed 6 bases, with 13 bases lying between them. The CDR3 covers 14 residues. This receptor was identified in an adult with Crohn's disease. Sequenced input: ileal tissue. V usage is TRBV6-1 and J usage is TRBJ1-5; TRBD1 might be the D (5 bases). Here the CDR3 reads CASSGRQGGQPQHF. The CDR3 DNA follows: TGTGCCAGCAGTGGGCGGCAGGGTGGTCAGCCCCAGCATTTT.